These T cell receptor beta chains were read from a single sample in a study of tumor-infiltrating lymphocytes in localized non-small cell lung cancer. Some clones are missing from TCRdb's copy, which holds only in-frame ones; the method was immunoSEQ multiplex PCR. The table lists 9,500 to 15,000 clones, 86% of them singletons, with approximately 9.3% in the top ten. Sequenced material: lung tumor tissue. The source of these receptors is a human donor with non-small cell lung cancer. Each CDR3 is given with its conserved first and last residue.

J gene	V gene	CDR3 protein
TRBJ2-7	TRBV30	CAWSSVRAYEQYF
TRBJ2-3	TRBV6-4	CASSDSSQGTDTQYF
TRBJ1-2	TRBV6-1	CASVGAGDGYTF
TRBJ1-4	TRBV7-8	CASSLSRSSYEKLFF
TRBJ2-5	TRBV7-9	CASSLVGPGMGETQYF
TRBJ1-5	TRBV12-5	CASGLCNPGQGDQPQHF
TRBJ2-6	TRBV29-1	CSVVVGVPGANVLTF
TRBJ1-1	TRBV5-4	CASSLESHANTEAFF
TRBJ2-6	TRBV6-5	CASSTTSSGANVLTF
TRBJ1-1	TRBV6-6	CASSTTGRNTEAFF
TRBJ2-2	TRBV11-2	CASSSGLADYTGELFF